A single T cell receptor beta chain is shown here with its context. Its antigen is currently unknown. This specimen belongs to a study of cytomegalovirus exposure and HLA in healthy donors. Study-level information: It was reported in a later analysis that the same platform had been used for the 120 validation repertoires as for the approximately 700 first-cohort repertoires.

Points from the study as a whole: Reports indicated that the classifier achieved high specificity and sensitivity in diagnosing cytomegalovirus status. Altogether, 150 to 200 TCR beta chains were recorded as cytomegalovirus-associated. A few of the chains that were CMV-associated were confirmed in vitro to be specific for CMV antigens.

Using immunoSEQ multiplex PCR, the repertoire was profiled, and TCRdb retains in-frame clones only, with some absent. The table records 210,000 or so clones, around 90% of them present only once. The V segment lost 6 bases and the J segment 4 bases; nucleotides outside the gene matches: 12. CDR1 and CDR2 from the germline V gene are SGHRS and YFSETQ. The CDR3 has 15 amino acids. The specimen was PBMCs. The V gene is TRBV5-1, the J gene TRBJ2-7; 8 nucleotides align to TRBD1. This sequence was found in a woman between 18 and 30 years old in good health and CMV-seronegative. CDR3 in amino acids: CASTGNAGGAYEQYF. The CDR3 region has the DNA TGCGCCAGCACAGGAAATGCAGGGGGCGCTTACGAGCAGTACTTC.